This T cell receptor beta chain emerged from a study of cytomegalovirus exposure and HLA in healthy donors. General observations from the study: Judged likely to be a sequencing artifact was a cluster of highly shared sequence variants. TRBV6-2, TRBV6-3 and other indistinguishable V segments were excluded. A few chains linked to CMV were shown in vitro to be specific for CMV antigens.

PCR involved 60 Vbeta and 13 Jbeta primers. This table comes from immunoSEQ multiplex PCR, and its TCRdb copy is limited to in-frame clones, with some not included. Among almost 90,000 clones listed, approximately 81% were seen once. Points on this clone: Its antigen is not identified.

Germline CDR1 and CDR2: SGHTA and FQGNSA. CDR3 length: 13 residues. V dropped 5 bases and J dropped 7 bases, with 14 bases sitting between them. V and J are TRBV7-2 and TRBJ2-5, with D tentatively TRBD2 (7 bases). The sequenced material came from PBMCs. The TCR comes from a man aged 40-49 years in good health and CMV-seropositive. The CDR3 bases are TGTGCCAGCAGCCCCCGGGGAGGGGGGACCCAGTACTTC. It yields the protein CASSPRGGGTQYF.